This entry is about one TCR beta chain. What antigen it recognizes has not been identified. No much larger clone exists at a distance of one base, and base qualities are not known. Whole blood was collected in K2EDTA tubes by collaborating institutions according to the institutions' own protocols. Collaborator samples were shipped for TCRbeta analysis as frozen whole blood, isolated PBMCs, or DNA extracted from either sample type. This record comes from a study of blood T cell repertoires in COVID-19 (dated by TCRdb to about 2020). With regard to the full study: Samples covering the acute and convalescent phases of COVID-19 were provided by collaborators in the United States, Italy and Spain. The sample metadata nearly always contained a de-identified subject ID, COVID-19 status, age in years and sex. The repertoires were released in a freely available public database meant as a resource for research on the immune response to SARS-CoV-2. The samples were drawn from the first 160 participants of the ongoing ImmuneRACE study and from under 1,500 subjects provided by 6 global collaborators. The material from the prospective study consisted of cDNA or gDNA derived from T cells, B-cell-depleted T cells, or PBMCs. Deeply sampled blood TCRbeta repertoires from subjects exposed to, actively infected with, or recovered from COVID-19 were included in the dataset. HLA class I and class II types, where available, came from metadata supplied by the sample provider rather than from assay-based typing.

Study-wide findings and limitations: The amount of clinical and demographic metadata varied by source and participant and was provided uncurated.

TCRbeta CDR3 regions were amplified from genomic DNA by means of the immunoSEQ Assay, a bias-controlled multiplex PCR. Per the original workflow: The number of nucleated cells in each sample was estimated by amplification of reference gene primers within the assay. To quantify the absolute abundance of each unique TCRbeta CDR3 rearrangement, sequence reads were collapsed and filtered. For each sample, productive Simpson clonality was calculated as the square root of Simpson's diversity index across productive rearrangements. TCRdb stores this immuneACCESS table with in-frame sequences only. Part of the clones is absent; in the studies checked, under half of the shortfall reflects unresolved V genes, and no reason is known for the rest. V and J calls and clone size are given by that table; D and trimming were obtained from the DNA. For this sample the table gives about 130,000 clones, of which 75% to 90% were detected only once. Around 18% of the sample comes from the top ten.

Sequencing input: peripheral blood. This clonotype was sampled from a man aged 45-60 years with active or convalescent COVID-19.

CDR3 reads: CASSRAGATGGELFF. The DNA sequence reads TGTGCCAGCAGCAGAGCGGGGGCCACGGGCGGGGAGCTGTTTTTT. The chain joins TRBV6-5 to TRBJ2-2; 8 bases in the middle match TRBD2. The CDR3 runs 15 amino acids, cysteine and phenylalanine included. Only the CDR3 portion is preserved as DNA: 45 bases, with reading frame beginning at the first base. The germline V gene specifies MNHEY as CDR1 and SVGAGI as CDR2. V lost 6 bases and J lost 7 bases, and the count of bases not matched to a germline gene is 10.